This T cell receptor beta chain was captured in a study of monozygotic twins with inflammatory bowel disease. Study-wide results and limits: IBD patients shared fewer clonotypes with other individuals than healthy twins, especially patients with disease activity signs.

Template switching added UMIs carrying a 6-nucleotide sample barcode. TCRdb re-called the 5' RACE reads; every CDR3 protein appears as one record, without DNA. The sample includes around 230,000 distinct CDR3 sequences. Concerning this clonotype itself: Its antigen remains unknown.

Input material: blood. This sequence originates from a human donor with ulcerative colitis or Crohn's disease, or a healthy co-twin of an affected twin (not recorded which).

The CDR3 sequence is CAIRGGSASRTDTQYF. The chain links TRBV10-3 to TRBJ2-3; TCRdb picks TRBD1, but there is no DNA to check that call. Germline assignment: CDR1 ENHRY and CDR2 SYGVKD. The CDR3 has 16 amino acids.